The 21 T cell receptor beta chains in this list originate from one sample, sequenced in a study of T cells expressing NK-cell markers. TCRdb reprocessed the 5' RACE reads; each CDR3 protein has one entry and no DNA is given. In all, the sample yields roughly 110,000 distinct CDR3 sequences. Input material: blood T cells: a sorted CD56 or NKG2C T cell subset, CD4+ or CD8+ T cells, or bulk PBMC T cells (not recorded which). The source is a woman between 18 and 69 years old in good health.

The V gene is TRBV9, the J gene TRBJ1-3. Germline loops: CDR1 SGDLS, CDR2 YYNGEE. CDR3 length: 12 residues. This chain's CDR3 is CASSVGDGTIYF.

This CDR3 is CASSVNPQGAGANVLTF. The chain joins TRBV9 to TRBJ2-6. CDR1 SGDLS and CDR2 YYNGEE come from the germline V gene. CDR3 length: 17 residues. Combining the CDR3 with reference TRBV9 and TRBJ2-6 gives the whole variable domain DSGVTQTPKHLITATGQRVTLRCSPRSGDLSVYWYQQSLDQGLQFLIQYYNGEERAKGNILERFSAQQFPDLHSELNLSSLELGDSALYFCASSVNPQGAGANVLTFGAGSRLTVL.

V usage is TRBV20-1 and J usage is TRBJ1-2. This CDR3 contains 15 residues. The germline gives CDR1 DFQATT, CDR2 SNEGSKA (reference sequence). The chain's CDR3 is CSARDVVGTFYGYTF.

V and J are TRBV5-1 and TRBJ2-1; TCRdb's assignment of TRBD2 cannot be checked, as there is no DNA. This CDR3 region has 16 residues. The germline V gene encodes CDR1 SGHRS and CDR2 YFSETQ. CDR3 residues: CASSAPLAGDYNEQFF.

V gene TRBV29-1 combines with J gene TRBJ1-2. Per germline, CDR1 SQVTM and CDR2 ANQGSEA. The CDR3 runs to 13 residues. CDR3 amino acids: CSDAGSLTYGYTF. Drawing the rest from reference TRBV29-1 and TRBJ1-2, the complete variable domain is SAVISQKPSRDICQRGTSLTIQCQVDSQVTMMFWYRQQPGQSLTLIATANQGSEATYESGFVIDKFPISRPNLTFSTLTVSNMSPEDSSIYLCSDAGSLTYGYTFGSGTRLTVV.

V is TRBV20-1 and J is TRBJ2-2; as DNA is missing, the TRBD1 call by TCRdb cannot be tested. CDR1 and CDR2 from the germline V gene are DFQATT and SNEGSKA (reference sequence). The CDR3 spans 14 residues. CDR3 sequence reads: CSAPGEQNTGELFF.

The chain recombines TRBV20-1 with TRBJ2-3; the TCRdb D gene call, TRBD1, has no DNA to confirm it. The CDR3 covers 15 residues. CDR1 is DFQATT, CDR2 SNEGSKA, per germline (reference sequence). The CDR3 sequence is CSARDVGGDPGTQYF.

The rearrangement links TRBV6-5 to TRBJ2-7; TCRdb reports TRBD1, a call that lacks DNA to check it against. The germline V gene has CDR1 MNHEY and CDR2 SVGAGI. The CDR3 totals 17 residues. The CDR3 protein is CASSYALGQGAPYEQYF.

The rearrangement links TRBV7-2 to TRBJ2-5; no DNA is available, so the TRBD2 call from TCRdb remains unchecked. CDR1 and CDR2 from the germline V gene are SGHTA and FQGNSA. There are 16 residues in the CDR3. The CDR3 here is CASSPQSGGAWETQYF.

The chain uses TRBV4-2 and TRBJ2-3; TCRdb calls TRBD1, which cannot be checked without DNA. Germline CDR1 is LGHNA and CDR2 is YNFKEQ. The CDR3 is 13 amino acids. The CDR3 region is CASSQLTGDTQYF.

The rearrangement uses TRBV4-3 and TRBJ2-1; TCRdb reports TRBD1, a call that lacks DNA to check it against. Germline V CDR1 and CDR2: LGHNA, YSLEER. The CDR3 contains 17 residues. The CDR3 loop reads CASSQDVGRGTYNEQFF.

The rearrangement links TRBV2 to TRBJ2-1; TCRdb's assignment of TRBD2 cannot be checked, as there is no DNA. This CDR3 is built from 16 residues. Germline CDR1 reads SNHLY; CDR2 reads FYNNEI. Here the CDR3 reads CASSGLTSAAYNEQFF.

CDR3 loop: CSARVLRTGIGYTF. J is TRBJ1-2 and V is TRBV20-1; the D call of TRBD1 rests on TCRdb alone, since no DNA is present to check it. Germline V CDR1 and CDR2: DFQATT, SNEGSKA (reference sequence). The CDR3 loop spans 14 amino acids.

The chain carries TRBV20-1 and TRBJ2-1; the D call of TRBD2 rests on TCRdb alone, since no DNA is present to check it. The CDR3 has 12 amino acids. Per the germline V gene, CDR1 is DFQATT and CDR2 is SNEGSKA (reference sequence). The CDR3 reads CSARDRGPGLFF.

This sequence joins TRBV12-3 or TRBV12-4 and TRBJ2-2; the TCRdb D gene call, TRBD1, has no DNA to confirm it. The CDR3 length is 16 residues. CDR3 region: CASSFGQGVNTGELFF.

The V call is TRBV3-1, the J call TRBJ1-2; TCRdb outputs TRBD1, but without DNA this stays unchecked. Germline V CDR1 and CDR2: LGHDT, YNNKEL (reference sequence). The CDR3 contains 15 residues. The CDR3: CASSQDLGDSYGYTF.

The chain couples TRBV19 to TRBJ2-7; the TCRdb call, TRBD1, lacks DNA for checking. Germline loops: CDR1 LNHDA, CDR2 SQIVND (reference sequence). This CDR3 spans 15 amino acids. The CDR3 here is CASSIYLTALYEQYF.

V gene TRBV12-3 or TRBV12-4 combines with J gene TRBJ2-5. The CDR3 extends over 11 amino acids. The CDR3 spells CASSASETQYF.

J is TRBJ1-5 and V is TRBV27; there is no DNA to check the TCRdb D call of TRBD1. Germline CDR1 is MNHEY and CDR2 is SMNVEV (reference sequence). The CDR3 loop spans 11 amino acids. CDR3 protein: CATGADQPQHF.

The chain has TRBV5-4 and TRBJ1-6; the TCRdb call, TRBD1, lacks DNA for checking. The CDR3 extends over 15 amino acids. Germline CDR1 reads SGHNT; CDR2 reads YYREEE (reference sequence). This CDR3 reads CASRHGKTYNSPLHF.

The gene calls are TRBV12-3 or TRBV12-4 and TRBJ2-6; with no DNA, the TCRdb D assignment of TRBD1 cannot be verified. The CDR3 extends over 19 amino acids. The CDR3 sequence: CASSFQPGQRPGGANVLTF.